Listed below are T cell receptor beta chains from one sample, sequenced in a study of blood T cell repertoires in COVID-19. The table came from immunoSEQ multiplex PCR; TCRdb's copy has only in-frame clones and leaves some out. The sample yields 100,000 or so clones, about four fifths seen once. The sequenced sample was peripheral blood. The receptors were gathered from a human donor in a cohort sampled during active COVID-19. The CDR3 runs from the conserved cysteine through the conserved F or W. The order of the fields is clone size, D gene, J gene, V gene, CDR3 DNA, CDR3 protein. D genes are given only for firm matches. Part of the rows lack a size; the others show once, few, many or a class for expanded clones.

>-|TRBD1|TRBJ1-4|TRBV15
TGTGCCACCAGCGGACAGGGAGGTAATGAAAAACTGTTTTTT
CATSGQGGNEKLFF
>-|-|TRBJ2-2|TRBV7-3
TGTGCCAGCAGCGCAGGGGCCAACACCGGGGAGCTGTTTTTT
CASSAGANTGELFF
>-|TRBD1|TRBJ2-7|TRBV2
TGTGCCAGCAGAGGACAGGGTAGTTCCTACGAGCAGTACTTC
CASRGQGSSYEQYF
>-|TRBD1|TRBJ2-7|TRBV6-5
TGTGCCAGCAGCTCGGACAGGGGAGGCCCCTACGAGCAGTACTTC
CASSSDRGGPYEQYF
>once|TRBD1|TRBJ1-1|TRBV5-1
TGCGCCAGCAGCCCGGGACAGGGTCTTAACACTGAAGCTTTCTTT
CASSPGQGLNTEAFF
>-|-|TRBJ1-1|TRBV27
TGTGCCAGCAGTCTGTCTCGGAACACTGAAGCTTTCTTT
CASSLSRNTEAFF
>-|-|TRBJ2-2|TRBV19
TGTGCCAGTAGTACTGCGGGGGCCCCCCCCGGGGAGCTGTTTTTT
CASSTAGAPPGELFF
>-|TRBD2|TRBJ2-1|TRBV19
TGTGCCAGTAGTGCCAGACTAGCGGGAGAAGTGGATGAGCAGTTCTTC
CASSARLAGEVDEQFF
>few|-|TRBJ1-3|TRBV6-1
TGTGCCAGCAGTGAAGATGGGGCCCGTGGAAACACCATATATTTT
CASSEDGARGNTIYF
>-|-|TRBJ1-5|TRBV23-1
TGCGCCAGCAGTCAACCTCCGGGGGGTCAGCCCCAGCATTTT
CASSQPPGGQPQHF
>many|-|TRBJ2-7|TRBV21-1
TGTGCCAGCAGCAAAGCTCGGCAGGGTAGGGTTGGACCGAGCTACGAGCAGTACTTC
CASSKARQGRVGPSYEQYF
>-|-|TRBJ1-2|TRBV28
TGTGCCAGCAGTCCCCTCCCGGGAACCAACTATGGCTACACCTTC
CASSPLPGTNYGYTF
>-|-|TRBJ2-6|TRBV3-1/TRBV3-2
TGTGCCAGCAGCCTCCGCGGGGTAATCGGGGCCAACGTCCTGACTTTC
CASSLRGVIGANVLTF
>-|TRBD1|TRBJ2-1|TRBV7-2
TGTGCCAGCAGCTCCGACAGGGGCGCTTACAATGAGCAGTTCTTC
CASSSDRGAYNEQFF
>few|-|TRBJ2-1|TRBV6-5
TGTGCCAGCGTACTACTTAACGTGGGGGCTGATGAGCAGTTCTTC
CASVLLNVGADEQFF
>-|TRBD2|TRBJ2-7|TRBV28
TGTGCCAGCAGTTTAGTCGGGACTAGCGGGAGAGGGTACGAGCAGTACTTC
CASSLVGTSGRGYEQYF
>-|-|TRBJ1-2|TRBV19
TGTGCCAGTAGTATATTGGCAGGCTCGAGCGGCTACACCTTC
CASSILAGSSGYTF
>-|TRBD2|TRBJ2-5|TRBV6-2/TRBV6-3
TGTGCCAGCAGTTACCCCGGACTAGCGGGACAAGAGACCCAGTACTTC
CASSYPGLAGQETQYF
>once|TRBD1|TRBJ2-3|TRBV5-6
TGTGCCAGCAGCTTGAAATGGACAGGGAGCACAGATACGCAGTATTTT
CASSLKWTGSTDTQYF
>-|TRBD1|TRBJ2-5|TRBV11-2
TGTGCCAGCAGCTTAGGGGACACCAGGGACAGGGTTAGGCAGACCCAGTACTTC
CASSLGDTRDRVRQTQYF
>-|-|TRBJ1-3|TRBV2
TGTGCCAGCAGTGGGGGCCAGTTCTCTGGAAACACCATATATTTT
CASSGGQFSGNTIYF
>-|TRBD2|TRBJ2-1|TRBV6-5
TGTGCCAGCAGTTCTAGCGGGAGTTACAATGAGCAGTTCTTC
CASSSSGSYNEQFF
>-|-|TRBJ1-1|TRBV7-9
TGTGCCAGCAGCTCCCCCGGGGACATGAACACTGAAGCTTTCTTT
CASSSPGDMNTEAFF
>-|TRBD1|TRBJ2-7|TRBV2
TGTGCCAGCTCGAACAGGGGGCAAGGCGAGCAGTACTTC
CASSNRGQGEQYF
>-|TRBD1|TRBJ2-7|TRBV18
TGTGCCAGCTCAGGACGGACAGGGTCAGTAGAGCAGTACTTC
CASSGRTGSVEQYF
>-|TRBD1|TRBJ1-6|TRBV7-6
TGTGCCAGCAGCATTTCGACAGGGGGGAATTCACCCCTCCACTTT
CASSISTGGNSPLHF
>-|-|TRBJ1-2|TRBV6-2/TRBV6-3
TGTGCCAGCAGTCCACAGGCGAACTATGGCTACACCTTC
CASSPQANYGYTF
>-|-|TRBJ2-5|TRBV18
TGTGCCAGCTCACCACCAAGCGGACAAGAGACCCAGTACTTC
CASSPPSGQETQYF
>few|-|TRBJ2-2|TRBV7-9
TGTGCCAGCAGAAAGGAGACCGGGGAGCTGTTTTTT
CASRKETGELFF
>-|-|TRBJ1-2|TRBV19
TGTGCCAGTAGACTGACAGGCAACTATGGCTACACCTTC
CASRLTGNYGYTF
>-|TRBD1|TRBJ1-2|TRBV5-6
TGTGCCAGCAGCTTGTTCGGTACAGGGGGATCTTTAGGCTACACCTTC
CASSLFGTGGSLGYTF